This passage covers 28 T cell receptor beta chains from one sample sequenced in a study of human T cells and chemical hapten exposure. A single record per CDR3 protein comes from TCRdb applying MiXCR to the RACE reads. The sample has 300,000 to 450,000 distinct CDR3 sequences, 4.5% to 7% seen once. Regarding time point: pre-sensitization, week 0. Sample treatment: therapeutic diphenylcyclopropenone sensitization with weekly scalp DPC. Sample: whole blood, taken in connection with sensitization to the hapten diphenylcyclopropenone (DPC). Every receptor here comes from a woman aged 18-35 years with alopecia areata. Some clones in this sample may be carry-over from other donors' samples.

This clonotype was seen at least ten times. The chain couples TRBV7-2 to TRBJ1-2; maybe TRBD1 (5 bases). The V gene lost 0 bases and the J gene lost 4 bases, with 15 bases spanning the gap. This CDR3 has 16 residues. The V gene's germline CDR1 is SGHTA and CDR2 FQGNSA. The CDR3 DNA sequence: TGTGCCAGCAGCTTAGCCCCCATGGACATTTTCTATGGCTACACCTTC. It codes for CASSLAPMDIFYGYTF.

This clonotype is medium-sized within its sample. The chain combines TRBV4-3 with TRBJ2-7; 8 nucleotides align to TRBD1. The germline CDR1 and CDR2 sequences are LGHNA and YSLEER. The CDR3 has 15 amino acids. V trimming: 0 bases; J trimming: 5 bases; junction bases outside the gene matches: 6. This CDR3 reads CASSQDNGQGNEQYF. Written as DNA, the CDR3 is TGCGCCAGCAGCCAAGACAACGGACAGGGAAACGAGCAGTACTTC.

This chain uses TRBV4-1 with TRBJ2-5, with a weak D call TRBD1 (5 bases). This CDR3 has 14 amino acids. Trimming left V 1 base short and J 2 bases short, with 8 bases between. Germline V gene lookup returns CDR1 MGHRA and CDR2 YSYEKL. The CDR3 here is CASSQGQLQETQYF. The CDR3 DNA reads as TGCGCCAGCAGCCAAGGACAGCTACAAGAGACCCAGTACTTC.

This clonotype was detected ten times or more. This chain connects TRBV6-1 to TRBJ2-3; TRBD2 might be the D (6 bases). This CDR3 comprises 17 residues. Germline loops: CDR1 MNHNS, CDR2 SASEGT. V lost 5 bases and J lost 3, with 21 bases in between. CDR3 sequence reads: CASSPRPRGGGTDTQYF. The CDR3, as DNA: TGTGCCAGCAGTCCTCGGCCGCGGGGCGGCGGGACAGATACGCAGTATTTT.

The J gene is TRBJ2-7, the V gene TRBV6-2 or TRBV6-3; perhaps TRBD2 as D (5 bases). Germline CDR1 MNHEY, CDR2 SVGEGT. The V and J ends lost 7 bases and 2 bases respectively, with 9 bases between them. The CDR3 spans 12 residues. CDR3 coding DNA: TGTGCCAGCAAGCGGCAGACCTACGAGCAGTACTTC. It encodes CASKRQTYEQYF.

The V call is TRBV24-1, the J call TRBJ2-3; 9 positions match TRBD2. Germline lookup yields CDR1 KGHDR and CDR2 SFDVKD. The CDR3 has 15 amino acids. V shed 5 bases, J shed 3 bases, and the junction held 5 bases outside the gene matches. CDR3 loop: CATSGGGGATDTQYF. The CDR3 bases are TGTGCCACCAGTGGCGGCGGGGGGGCGACAGATACGCAGTATTTT.

The rearrangement uses TRBV20-1 and TRBJ2-6; the match to TRBD1 covers 9 bases. CDR1 and CDR2 (germline): DFQATT, SNEGSKA (reference sequence). The CDR3 sequence is 17 residues long. V shed 6 bases, J shed 3 bases, and the junction held 12 bases outside the gene matches. CDR3 coding DNA: TGCAGTGCCATGGGACAGGGTCGTTCTATTGGGGCCAACGTCCTGACTTTC. This codes for CSAMGQGRSIGANVLTF.

A few counts support this clonotype. The chain has TRBV5-1 and TRBJ2-3, with 9 bases that match TRBD1. Germline V gene sequence: CDR1 SGHRS, CDR2 YFSETQ. The CDR3 loop spans 17 amino acids. V shed 2 bases and J 0 bases; nucleotides not matched to a gene: 7. Here the CDR3 reads CASSFRDRALSTDTQYF. CDR3 DNA: TGCGCCAGCAGCTTTAGGGACAGGGCTCTAAGCACAGATACGCAGTATTTT.

In this sample, this clonotype turned up a few times. The V gene is TRBV10-3, the J gene TRBJ2-7; possible D gene TRBD2, 5 bases. Germline V gene data show CDR1 as ENHRY and CDR2 as SYGVKD. There are 13 residues in the CDR3. Trimming left V 4 bases short and J 5 bases short, with 12 bases between. CDR3 nucleotide sequence: TGTGCCATCAGTGTAGAGGGTTCCCACGAGCAGTACTTC. It is translated as CAISVEGSHEQYF.

V is TRBV9 and J is TRBJ1-5, with a tentative D call TRBD1 (6 bases). This CDR3 region has 18 residues. Germline V gives CDR1 SGDLS, CDR2 YYNGEE. Trimming stripped 4 bases from V and 6 bases from J, with 26 bases between. Here the CDR3 reads CASSLQLGGQGTSQPQHF. CDR3 coding DNA: TGTGCCAGCAGCCTCCAATTGGGGGGGCAGGGGACTTCTCAGCCCCAGCATTTT.

This clonotype was counted many times. This chain uses TRBV29-1 with TRBJ2-1, with TRBD2 matching 11 bases. Germline V gene sequence: CDR1 SQVTM, CDR2 ANQGSEA. Germline trimming cut 8 bases from V and 3 bases from J; bases unmatched to any gene: 6. This CDR3 is built from 14 residues. The CDR3 reads CSSTGTSGYNEQFF. The CDR3 coding sequence is TGCAGCTCCACCGGGACTAGCGGCTACAATGAGCAGTTCTTC.

This clonotype was counted ten times or more. The chain links TRBV7-2 to TRBJ1-5; the D is unclear. Per germline, CDR1 SGHTA and CDR2 FQGNSA. The V end lost 1 base, the J end lost 9 bases, and 7 bases lay between the germline ends. The CDR3 is 12 residues long. CDR3 in DNA: TGTGCCAGCAGCTTAGGAGTAGGGCCCCAGCATTTT. This codes for CASSLGVGPQHF.

Concerning this clonotype itself: A much more abundant neighbour one base away suggests this may be a read error. The chain recombines TRBV20-1 with TRBJ2-7; D might be TRBD1 (6 bases). This CDR3 comprises 15 residues. Germline lookup yields CDR1 DFQATT and CDR2 SNEGSKA (reference sequence). V shed 3 bases and J shed 4 bases, with 19 bases lying between them. Written as DNA, the CDR3 is TGCAGTGCTAGGCCAGGGAAAGGGGGAAGGTACGAGCAGTACTTC. This gives the protein CSARPGKGGRYEQYF.

This clonotype appeared many times. The chain links TRBV29-1 to TRBJ2-4; D is tentatively TRBD1 or TRBD2 (7 bases each). Germline values: CDR1 SQVTM, CDR2 ANQGSEA. The CDR3 sequence is 14 residues long. Trimming removed 4 bases at V and 4 bases at J, with 14 bases between. The DNA for the CDR3 is TGCAGCGTTGTCCCCAGGGGGGGGAAAAACATTCAGTACTTC. This gives the protein CSVVPRGGKNIQYF.

This clonotype was recorded many times. This chain uses TRBV28 with TRBJ2-3; D tentatively reads TRBD1 or TRBD2 (5 bases each). The CDR3 has 14 amino acids. V was trimmed by 7 bases and J by 5 bases, leaving 16 bases between them. CDR1 is MDHEN and CDR2 is SYDVKM in the germline V gene. This CDR3 reads CASIRGGDRDTQYF. For the CDR3, the DNA is TGTGCCAGCATTCGTGGGGGAGATAGAGATACGCAGTATTTT.

This rearrangement joins TRBV12-3 or TRBV12-4 to TRBJ2-1, with 8 bases that match TRBD2. The CDR3 covers 16 residues. With V trimmed by 1 base and J by 2 bases, 4 bases remained unmatched. CDR3 sequence: CASSLGAGGAYNEQFF. The CDR3 nucleotides are TGTGCCAGCAGTTTAGGTGCCGGGGGGGCCTACAATGAGCAGTTCTTC.

The table lists this clonotype with many counts. This chain links TRBV27 with TRBJ2-7; TRBD1 agrees at 8 bases. Germline-derived CDR1 and CDR2 are MNHEY and SMNVEV (reference sequence). V gave up 2 bases and J gave up 0 bases; unmatched junction bases: 3. This CDR3 is built from 15 residues. The DNA of the CDR3 is TGTGCCAGCAGTTTAGCAGGACAGGGCTCCTACGAGCAGTACTTC. Amino acid sequence: CASSLAGQGSYEQYF.

This clonotype was seen ten or more times. The chain uses TRBV9 and TRBJ1-6; no clear D gene. This CDR3 is built from 13 residues. Trimming stripped 4 bases from V and 5 bases from J, with 7 bases between. CDR1 SGDLS and CDR2 YYNGEE come from the germline V gene. Here the CDR3 DNA reads TGTGCCAGCAGCTGGGGAGATAATTCACCCCTCCACTTT. It translates to CASSWGDNSPLHF. The complete variable domain, with remaining parts taken from reference TRBV9 and TRBJ1-6, reads DSGVTQTPKHLITATGQRVTLRCSPRSGDLSVYWYQQSLDQGLQFLIQYYNGEERAKGNILERFSAQQFPDLHSELNLSSLELGDSALYFCASSWGDNSPLHFGNGTRLTVT.

This clonotype was found a few times. The rearrangement uses TRBV11-1 and TRBJ2-7, with D perhaps matching TRBD1 or TRBD2 (5 bases each). The CDR3 has 16 residues. V was shortened by 4 bases and J by 2 bases, with 18 bases between the two germline ends. CDR1 is SGHAT, CDR2 FQDESV, per germline (reference sequence). The CDR3 DNA reads as TGTGCCAGCAGCTCGCCTACCGGGGCTAAACCCTACGAGCAGTACTTC. It codes for CASSSPTGAKPYEQYF.

This clonotype was recorded at least ten times. The chain is built from TRBV12-3 or TRBV12-4 and TRBJ1-5; a possible D gene is TRBD1 (5 bases). The germline V and J ends were trimmed by 6 bases and 5 bases, with 8 bases remaining between them. CDR3 length: 12 amino acids. The CDR3 DNA is TGTGCCAGCAGGCTGGGGGATCAGCCCCAGCATTTT. Translated: CASRLGDQPQHF.

V gene TRBV14 combines with J gene TRBJ2-6; D might be TRBD1 or TRBD2, each matching 6 bases. This CDR3 has 19 amino acids. Germline V gene sequence: CDR1 SGHDN, CDR2 FVKESK. The V gene lost 3 bases and the J gene lost 1 base, with 19 bases spanning the gap. CDR3 sequence reads: CASSHVPGGKVSGANVLTF. CDR3 DNA: TGTGCCAGCAGCCATGTCCCCGGGGGCAAAGTGTCTGGGGCCAACGTCCTGACTTTC. Combining the CDR3 with reference TRBV14 and TRBJ2-6 gives the whole variable domain EAGVTQFPSHSVIEKGQTVTLRCDPISGHDNLYWYRRVMGKEIKFLLHFVKESKQDESGMPNNRFLAERTGGTYSTLKVQPAELEDSGVYFCASSHVPGGKVSGANVLTFGAGSRLTVL.

This clonotype was found many times. The gene calls are TRBV29-1 and TRBJ2-2; D gene unclear. This CDR3 has 10 residues. CDR1 and CDR2 from the germline V gene are SQVTM and ANQGSEA. The germline V and J ends were trimmed by 5 bases and 6 bases, with 4 bases remaining between them. CDR3: CSVWAGELFF. DNA of the CDR3: TGCAGCGTTTGGGCCGGGGAGCTGTTTTTT.

This clonotype showed up many times. The V call is TRBV5-5, the J call TRBJ2-1, with 11 bases matching TRBD1. The CDR3 spans 15 residues. The junction had 4 bases not matched to a gene; V was cut back by 4 bases and J by 4 bases. Germline V gene sequence: CDR1 SGHKS, CDR2 YYEKEE (reference sequence). This CDR3 reads CASSPGTGGYNEQFF. Here the CDR3 DNA reads TGTGCCAGCAGCCCAGGGACAGGGGGGTACAATGAGCAGTTCTTC.

This clonotype was picked up many times. The rearrangement joins TRBV5-6 to TRBJ2-3; D uncertain. Germline V gene lookup returns CDR1 SGHDT and CDR2 YYEEEE. The CDR3 totals 13 residues. The V and J ends lost 0 bases and 9 bases respectively, with 11 bases between them. The CDR3 loop is CASSLALDGTQYF. CDR3 DNA sequence: TGTGCCAGCAGCTTGGCGCTAGACGGAACGCAGTATTTT.

The chain combines TRBV7-3 with TRBJ2-2, with D perhaps matching TRBD1 (5 bases). Trimming left V 3 bases short and J 6 bases short, with 20 bases between. This CDR3 has 17 residues. Germline-derived CDR1 and CDR2 are SGHTA and FQGTGA. For the CDR3, the DNA is TGTGCCAGCAGCTTCTTTGCACAGGCAAGCATGGCCGGGGAGCTGTTTTTT. It codes for CASSFFAQASMAGELFF.

V is TRBV6-1 and J is TRBJ1-4; D call uncertain. Germline V gene data show CDR1 as MNHNS and CDR2 as SASEGT. V was cut by 2 bases and J by 10 bases, with 14 bases left in between. This CDR3 is built from 14 residues. The CDR3 loop reads CASSERSLSGKLFF. The CDR3, as DNA: TGTGCCAGCAGTGAAAGATCCCTAAGCGGAAAACTGTTTTTT.

This clonotype was detected only a few times. V is TRBV12-3 or TRBV12-4 and J is TRBJ1-4; D might be TRBD1 (6 bases). There are 14 residues in the CDR3. V was cut by 6 bases and J by 2 bases, with 10 bases left in between. The CDR3 region is CASSTGLTNEKLFF. The CDR3 DNA sequence: TGTGCCAGCAGCACAGGGTTGACTAATGAAAAACTGTTTTTT.

This clonotype appeared a few times. The chain carries TRBV14 and TRBJ2-7; 7 bases fit TRBD1. Germline V CDR1 and CDR2: SGHDN, FVKESK. V lost 6 bases, J lost 6 bases, and 14 bases stayed unmatched. The CDR3 has 15 amino acids. The CDR3 nucleotides are TGTGCCAGCAGGAAAGGGAGTGGGACAGTCAGCGAGCAGTACTTC. Protein sequence: CASRKGSGTVSEQYF.